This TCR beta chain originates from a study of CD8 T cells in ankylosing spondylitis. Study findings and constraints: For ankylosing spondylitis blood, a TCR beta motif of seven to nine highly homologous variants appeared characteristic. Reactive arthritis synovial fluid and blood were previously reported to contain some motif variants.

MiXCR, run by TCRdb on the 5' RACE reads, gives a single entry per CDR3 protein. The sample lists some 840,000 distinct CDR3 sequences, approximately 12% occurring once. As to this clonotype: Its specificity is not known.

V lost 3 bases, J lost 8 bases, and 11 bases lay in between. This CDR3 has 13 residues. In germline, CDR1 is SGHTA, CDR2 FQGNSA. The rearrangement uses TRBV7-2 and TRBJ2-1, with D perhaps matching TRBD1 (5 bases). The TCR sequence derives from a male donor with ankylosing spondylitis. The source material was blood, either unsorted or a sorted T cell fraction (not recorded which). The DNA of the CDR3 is TGTGCCAGCAGCTTTTCCAGGGTTCATGAGCAGTTCTTC. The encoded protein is CASSFSRVHEQFF.